The entry below gives a single T cell receptor (beta chain) sequence along with its context. Its target is unknown. The CDR3 spans 15 residues. CDR1 and CDR2 from the germline V gene are MNHEY and SMNVEV (reference sequence). Deletions cut 6 bases from V and 3 bases from J, with 14 bases between. What was amplified from RNA transcripts were TCR beta CDR3 regions. The primer set for the first-round RT-PCR of the TCR CDR3 was HTBI. One entry per CDR3 protein, called by TCRdb with MiXCR from the multiplex PCR reads. The table includes fewer than 800,000 distinct CDR3 sequences, roughly 17% detected once. This sample was included in a study of T cells in Graves' hyperthyroidism and ophthalmopathy. Background on the study: Sampling of peripheral blood happened at initial diagnosis, prior to any treatment.

General study findings and limits: Within blood appeared most thyroid clonotypes that had expanded above 0.001. Using 13 V-J features, a model discriminated ophthalmopathy from stable hyperthyroidism.

Disease duration under 2 months; hyperthyroidism patients were aged 18 to 65. The chain is built from TRBV27 and TRBJ2-2, with unresolved D. The TCR was taken from a man between 18 and 29 years old with Graves' hyperthyroidism. The material sequenced was blood. CDR3: CASRVGKYDTGELFF. As DNA, the CDR3 is TGTGCCAGCAGGGTGGGGAAATATGACACCGGGGAGCTGTTTTTT.